Below are 3 T cell receptor beta chains sequenced from a single sample in a study of blood T cell repertoires in COVID-19. Sequencing was performed with immunoSEQ multiplex PCR; in TCRdb, only in-frame clones are kept and a portion is missing. The data hold about 300,000 clones, with approximately 82% observed a single time. Sequencing used peripheral blood. All receptors derive from a woman aged 45 to 65 with acute or convalescent COVID-19.

Comments on this clone: Other DNA sequences in this specimen translate into the identical CDR3. The gene calls are TRBV11-2 and TRBJ2-5; no clear D gene. Germline V gene lookup returns CDR1 SGHAT and CDR2 FQNNGV. The ends were cut back, 2 bases at V and 5 bases at J, with 3 bases in the middle. The CDR3 totals 11 residues. The CDR3 DNA reads TGTGCCAGCAGCTTACAGGAGACCCAGTACTTC. It is translated as CASSLQETQYF.

The chain carries TRBV28 and TRBJ1-1; weak D call: TRBD1 (6 bases). Germline values: CDR1 MDHEN, CDR2 SYDVKM. Trimming took 2 bases from V and 8 from J, leaving 12 bases between them. The CDR3 extends over 13 amino acids. The CDR3 loop reads CASSLPTGTEAFF. The CDR3, as DNA: TGTGCCAGCAGTTTACCAACCGGGACAGAAGCTTTCTTT.

The chain combines TRBV11-2 with TRBJ2-3, with 10 bases aligning to TRBD2. Trimming cost V 5 bases and J 4 bases; bases outside gene matches: 9. CDR3 size: 16 residues. Germline V gene lookup returns CDR1 SGHAT and CDR2 FQNNGV. For the CDR3, the DNA is TGTGCCAGCAGCCTTTGGTTTACTAGCGGGGCAGATACGCAGTATTTT. Protein: CASSLWFTSGADTQYF. Variable domain in full (rest from reference TRBV11-2 and TRBJ2-3): EAGVAQSPRYKIIEKRQSVAFWCNPISGHATLYWYQQILGQGPKLLIQFQNNGVVDDSQLPKDRFSAERLKGVDSTLKIQPAKLEDSAVYLCASSLWFTSGADTQYFGPGTRLTVL.